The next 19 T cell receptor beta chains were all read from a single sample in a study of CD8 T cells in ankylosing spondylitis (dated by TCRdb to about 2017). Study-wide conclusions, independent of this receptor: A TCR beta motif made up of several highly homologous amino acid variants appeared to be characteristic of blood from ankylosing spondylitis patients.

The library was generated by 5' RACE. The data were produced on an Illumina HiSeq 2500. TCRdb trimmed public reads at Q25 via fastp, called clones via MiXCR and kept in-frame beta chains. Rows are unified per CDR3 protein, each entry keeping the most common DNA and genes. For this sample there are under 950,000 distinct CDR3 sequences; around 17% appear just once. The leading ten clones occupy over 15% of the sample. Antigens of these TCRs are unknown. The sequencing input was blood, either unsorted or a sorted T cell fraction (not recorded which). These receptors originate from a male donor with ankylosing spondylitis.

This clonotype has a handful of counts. The DNA of the CDR3 is TGTGCCAGCAGGGAAGGACAAGACTATGGCTACACCTTC. Translated, it gives CASREGQDYGYTF. The chain employs TRBV6-6 and TRBJ1-2; D is perhaps TRBD1 (5 bases). The germline gives CDR1 MNHNY, CDR2 SVGAGI (reference sequence). The V gene lost 6 bases and the J gene lost 3 bases, with 11 bases spanning the gap. This CDR3 is built from 13 residues.

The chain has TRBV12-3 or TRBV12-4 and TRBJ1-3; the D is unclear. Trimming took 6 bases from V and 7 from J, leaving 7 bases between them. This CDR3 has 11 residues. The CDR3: CASSLPNTIYF. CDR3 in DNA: TGTGCCAGCAGCCTCCCTAACACCATATATTTT.

CDR3 loop: CASRVRRASYNEQFF. The CDR3 DNA is TGTGCCAGTCGAGTGAGGAGGGCCTCCTACAATGAGCAGTTCTTC. This chain uses TRBV28 with TRBJ2-1, with D perhaps matching TRBD2 (6 bases). Trimming took off 9 bases at V and 0 bases at J, with 15 bases between the two ends. The germline V gene encodes CDR1 MDHEN and CDR2 SYDVKM. This CDR3 has 15 amino acids.

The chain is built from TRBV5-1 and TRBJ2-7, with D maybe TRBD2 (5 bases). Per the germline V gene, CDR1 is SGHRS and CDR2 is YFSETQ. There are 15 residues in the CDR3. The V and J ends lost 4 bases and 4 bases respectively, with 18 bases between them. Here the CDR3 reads CASSPHVPGTYEQYF. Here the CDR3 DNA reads TGCGCCAGCAGCCCCCATGTTCCGGGAACTTACGAGCAGTACTTC.

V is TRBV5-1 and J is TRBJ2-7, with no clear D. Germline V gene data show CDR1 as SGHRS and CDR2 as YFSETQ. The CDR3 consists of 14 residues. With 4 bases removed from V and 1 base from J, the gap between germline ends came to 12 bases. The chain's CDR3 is CASSIVPYSYEQYF. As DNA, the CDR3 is TGCGCCAGCAGCATTGTCCCGTATTCCTACGAGCAGTACTTC.

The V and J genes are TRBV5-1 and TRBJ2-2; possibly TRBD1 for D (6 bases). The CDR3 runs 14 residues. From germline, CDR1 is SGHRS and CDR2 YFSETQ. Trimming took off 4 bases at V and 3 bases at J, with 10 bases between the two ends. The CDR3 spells CASSPDRDTGELFF. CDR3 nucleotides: TGCGCCAGCAGCCCGGACAGAGACACCGGGGAGCTGTTTTTT. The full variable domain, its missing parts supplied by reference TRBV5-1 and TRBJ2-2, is KAGVTQTPRYLIKTRGQQVTLSCSPISGHRSVSWYQQTPGQGLQFLFEYFSETQRNKGNFPGRFSGRQFSNSRSEMNVSTLELGDSALYLCASSPDRDTGELFFGEGSRLTVL.

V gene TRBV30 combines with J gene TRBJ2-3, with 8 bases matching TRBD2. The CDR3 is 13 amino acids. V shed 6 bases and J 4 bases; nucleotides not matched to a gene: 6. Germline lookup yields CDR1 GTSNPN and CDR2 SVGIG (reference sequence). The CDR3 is CACDGGAADTQYF. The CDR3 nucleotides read TGTGCCTGTGACGGGGGGGCAGCAGATACGCAGTATTTT.

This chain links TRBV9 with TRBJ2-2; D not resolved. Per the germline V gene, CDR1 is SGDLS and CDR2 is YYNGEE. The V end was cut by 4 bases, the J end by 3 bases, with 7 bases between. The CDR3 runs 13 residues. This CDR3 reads CASSRIYTGELFF. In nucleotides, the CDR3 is TGTGCCAGCAGCCGGATCTACACCGGGGAGCTGTTTTTT.

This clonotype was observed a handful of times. CDR3 in amino acids: CATSERDNEQFF. The CDR3 DNA is TGTGCCACCAGTGAGCGGGACAATGAGCAGTTCTTC. The chain uses TRBV15 and TRBJ2-1; possible D gene TRBD2, 6 bases. V dropped 6 bases and J dropped 5 bases, with 8 bases sitting between them. CDR3 length: 12 residues. CDR1 and CDR2 from the germline V gene are LNHNV and YYDKDF (reference sequence).

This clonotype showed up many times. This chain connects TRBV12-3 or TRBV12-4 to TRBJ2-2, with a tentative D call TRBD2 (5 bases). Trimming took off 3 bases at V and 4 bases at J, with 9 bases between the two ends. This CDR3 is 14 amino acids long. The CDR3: CASSFTSFTGELFF. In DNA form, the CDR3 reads TGTGCCAGCAGTTTTACTAGTTTCACCGGGGAGCTGTTTTTT.

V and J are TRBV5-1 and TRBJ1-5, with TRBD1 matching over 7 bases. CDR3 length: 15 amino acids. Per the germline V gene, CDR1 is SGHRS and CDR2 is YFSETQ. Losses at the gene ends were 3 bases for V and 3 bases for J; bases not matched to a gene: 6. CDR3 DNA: TGCGCCAGCAGCTCCGGGGACAGCCTCAATCAGCCCCAGCATTTT. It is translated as CASSSGDSLNQPQHF.

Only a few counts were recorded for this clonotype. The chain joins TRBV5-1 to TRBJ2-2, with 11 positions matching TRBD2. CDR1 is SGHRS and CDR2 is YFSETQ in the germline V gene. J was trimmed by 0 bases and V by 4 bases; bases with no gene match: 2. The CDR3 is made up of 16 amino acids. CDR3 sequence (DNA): TGCGCCAGCAGCGTGACTAGCGGGACGAACACCGGGGAGCTGTTTTTT. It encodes CASSVTSGTNTGELFF. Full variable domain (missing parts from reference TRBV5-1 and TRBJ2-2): KAGVTQTPRYLIKTRGQQVTLSCSPISGHRSVSWYQQTPGQGLQFLFEYFSETQRNKGNFPGRFSGRQFSNSRSEMNVSTLELGDSALYLCASSVTSGTNTGELFFGEGSRLTVL.

The CDR3, as DNA: TGTGCCAGCAGTTTGCCGGGACCGAAGTTCTTC. Its translation: CASSLPGPKFF. V gene TRBV2 combines with J gene TRBJ2-1; D is possibly TRBD1 or TRBD2 (5 bases each). The CDR3 runs 11 residues. Trimming removed 5 bases at V and 14 bases at J, with 13 bases between. Per the germline V gene, CDR1 is SNHLY and CDR2 is FYNNEI.

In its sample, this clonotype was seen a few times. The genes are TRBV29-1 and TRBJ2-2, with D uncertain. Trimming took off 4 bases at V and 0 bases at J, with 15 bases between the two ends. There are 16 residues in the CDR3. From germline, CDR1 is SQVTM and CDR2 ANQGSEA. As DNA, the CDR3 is TGCAGCGTTGTAACCCCGGAGAAGACGAACACCGGGGAGCTGTTTTTT. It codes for CSVVTPEKTNTGELFF.

The CDR3 DNA sequence: TGCAGTGCTAAAAGACCGGGGACAGGGATCAATTCACCCCTCCACTTT. It yields the protein CSAKRPGTGINSPLHF. This chain joins TRBV20-1 and TRBJ1-6, with TRBD1 matching 9 bases. The V and J ends lost 4 bases and 7 bases, in that order; junction bases with no gene match: 11. This CDR3 spans 16 amino acids. The V gene's germline CDR1 is DFQATT and CDR2 SNEGSKA (reference sequence).

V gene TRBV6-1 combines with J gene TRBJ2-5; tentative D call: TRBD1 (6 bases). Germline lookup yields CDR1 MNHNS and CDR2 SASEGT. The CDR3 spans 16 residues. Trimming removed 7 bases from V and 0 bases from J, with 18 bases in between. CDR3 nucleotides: TGTGCCAGCAACAACGCCGGGACACACGACCAAGAGACCCAGTACTTC. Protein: CASNNAGTHDQETQYF.

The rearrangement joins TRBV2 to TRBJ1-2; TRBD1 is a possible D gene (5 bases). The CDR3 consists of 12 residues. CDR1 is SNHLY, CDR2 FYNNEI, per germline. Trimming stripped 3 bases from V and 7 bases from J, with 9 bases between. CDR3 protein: CASSDPGPGYTF. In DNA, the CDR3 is TGTGCCAGCAGTGACCCAGGGCCTGGCTACACCTTC. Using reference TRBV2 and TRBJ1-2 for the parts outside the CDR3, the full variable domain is EPEVTQTPSHQVTQMGQEVILRCVPISNHLYFYWYRQILGQKVEFLVSFYNNEISEKSEIFDDQFSVERPDGSNFTLKIRSTKLEDSAMYFCASSDPGPGYTFGSGTRLTVV.

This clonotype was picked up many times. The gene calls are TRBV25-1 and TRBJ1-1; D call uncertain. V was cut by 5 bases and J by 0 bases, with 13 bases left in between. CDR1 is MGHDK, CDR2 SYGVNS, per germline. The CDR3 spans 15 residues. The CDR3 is CASSLLGGMNTEAFF. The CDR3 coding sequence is TGTGCCAGCAGTCTCCTCGGAGGGATGAACACTGAAGCTTTCTTT.

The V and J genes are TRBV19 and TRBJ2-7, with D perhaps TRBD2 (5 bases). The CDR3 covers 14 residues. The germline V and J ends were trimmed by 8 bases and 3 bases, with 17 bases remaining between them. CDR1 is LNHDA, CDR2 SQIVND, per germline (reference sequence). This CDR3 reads CASGKGGGLYEQYF. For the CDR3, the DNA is TGTGCCAGTGGAAAAGGCGGCGGACTCTACGAGCAGTACTTC.